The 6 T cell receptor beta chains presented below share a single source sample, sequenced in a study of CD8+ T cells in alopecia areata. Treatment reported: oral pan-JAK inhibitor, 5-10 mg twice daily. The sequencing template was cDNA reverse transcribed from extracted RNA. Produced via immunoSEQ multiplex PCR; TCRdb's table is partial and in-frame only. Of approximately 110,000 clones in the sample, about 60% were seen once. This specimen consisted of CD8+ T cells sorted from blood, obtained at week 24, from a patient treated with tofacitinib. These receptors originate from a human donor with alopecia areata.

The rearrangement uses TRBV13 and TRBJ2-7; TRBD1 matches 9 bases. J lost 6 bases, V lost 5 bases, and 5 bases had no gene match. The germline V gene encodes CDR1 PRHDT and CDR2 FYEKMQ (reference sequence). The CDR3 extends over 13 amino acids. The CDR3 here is CASSLGTGSEQYF. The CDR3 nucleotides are TGTGCCAGCAGCCTCGGGACAGGGAGCGAGCAGTACTTC.

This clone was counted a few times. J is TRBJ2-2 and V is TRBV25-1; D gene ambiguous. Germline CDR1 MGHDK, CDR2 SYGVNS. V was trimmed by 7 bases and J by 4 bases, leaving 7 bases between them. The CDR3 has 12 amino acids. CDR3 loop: CASTQTTGELFF. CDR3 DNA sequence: TGTGCCAGCACTCAGACCACCGGGGAGCTGTTTTTT.

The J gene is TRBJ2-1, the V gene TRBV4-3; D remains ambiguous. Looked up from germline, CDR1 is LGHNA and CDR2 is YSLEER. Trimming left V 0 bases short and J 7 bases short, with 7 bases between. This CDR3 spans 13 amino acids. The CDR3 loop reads CASSQDLENEQFF. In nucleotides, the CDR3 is TGCGCCAGCAGCCAAGATCTTGAGAATGAGCAGTTCTTC.

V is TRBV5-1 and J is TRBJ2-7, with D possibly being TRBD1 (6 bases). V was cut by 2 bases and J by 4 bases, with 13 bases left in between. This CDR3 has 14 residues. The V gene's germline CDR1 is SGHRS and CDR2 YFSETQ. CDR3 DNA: TGCGCCAGCAGCTTAACCAGGGGTACTTACGAGCAGTACTTC. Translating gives CASSLTRGTYEQYF.

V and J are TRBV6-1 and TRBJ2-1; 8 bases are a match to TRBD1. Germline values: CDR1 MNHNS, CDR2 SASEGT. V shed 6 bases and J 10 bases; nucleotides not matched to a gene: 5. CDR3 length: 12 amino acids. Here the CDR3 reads CASSATGVEQFF. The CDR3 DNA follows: TGTGCCAGCAGCGCGACAGGGGTCGAGCAGTTCTTC.

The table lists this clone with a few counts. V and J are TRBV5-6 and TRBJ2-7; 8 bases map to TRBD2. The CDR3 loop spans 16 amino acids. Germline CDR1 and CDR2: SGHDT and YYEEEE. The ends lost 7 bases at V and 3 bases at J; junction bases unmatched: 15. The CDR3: CASSSDSSGYHYEQYF. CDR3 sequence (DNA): TGTGCCAGCTCATCGGATTCTAGCGGGTACCACTACGAGCAGTACTTC.